One T cell receptor (beta chain) is described in this entry. What it recognizes is unknown. The PCR ran on 60 Vbeta and 13 Jbeta primers. Study processing details: As a later analysis found, there were 60 million to 90 million unique TCR beta chains, of which around 9.9 million were shared. Clones were read by immunoSEQ multiplex PCR, and TCRdb kept only the in-frame ones, dropping some. From that table come the V and J calls and clone size; the DNA was used to work out D and trimming. The sample includes about 140,000 clones, roughly 77% of them seen just once. This sample stems from a study of cytomegalovirus exposure and HLA in healthy donors. Study context: HLA-typed donors were the source of 83 million or so unique TCRs held in an early data release.

Findings and caveats of the study: Researchers reported in a later analysis that common viral pathogens appeared linked to several top clusters. Later analysis found that TCR beta chains associated with HLA were more clonally expanded than other, equally common chains.

V lost 3 bases and J lost 0; bases outside the gene matches: 11. The CDR3 is 18 residues long. Germline values: CDR1 LNHDA, CDR2 SQIVND (reference sequence). Sequencing used PBMCs. The source is a female donor in good health and CMV-seronegative. This rearrangement joins TRBV19 to TRBJ1-5; 7 bases agree with TRBD1. The CDR3: CASSIVTGVPYSNQPQHF. Written as DNA, the CDR3 is TGTGCCAGTAGTATCGTAACAGGGGTCCCTTATAGCAATCAGCCCCAGCATTTT.